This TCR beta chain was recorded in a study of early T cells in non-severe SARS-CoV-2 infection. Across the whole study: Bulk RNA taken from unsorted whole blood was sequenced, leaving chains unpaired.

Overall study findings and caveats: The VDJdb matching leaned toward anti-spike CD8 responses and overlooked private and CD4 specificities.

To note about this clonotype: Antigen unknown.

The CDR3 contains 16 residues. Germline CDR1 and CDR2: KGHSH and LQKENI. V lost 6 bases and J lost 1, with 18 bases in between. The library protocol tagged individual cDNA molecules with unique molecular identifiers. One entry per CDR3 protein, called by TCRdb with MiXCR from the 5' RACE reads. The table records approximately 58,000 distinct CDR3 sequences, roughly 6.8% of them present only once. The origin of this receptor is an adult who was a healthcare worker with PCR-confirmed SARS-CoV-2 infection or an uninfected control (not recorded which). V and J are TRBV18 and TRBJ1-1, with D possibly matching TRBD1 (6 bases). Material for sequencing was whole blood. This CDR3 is CASSYNGGQENTEAFF. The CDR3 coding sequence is TGTGCCAGCTCCTACAACGGGGGGCAAGAGAACACTGAAGCTTTCTTT.